These 9 T cell receptor beta chains originate from one sample sequenced in a study of CD8 T cells in Susac syndrome. RNA, at about 0.45 to 1 ug, was reverse transcribed with random hexamers. TCRdb used MiXCR to reprocess the immunoSEQ multiplex PCR reads, holding one entry per CDR3 protein. Among some 180,000 distinct CDR3 sequences listed, roughly 95% were seen once. Sequencing was done on a sample of CD4+ T cells from PBMCs. The origin of the receptors is a human donor in good health.

CDR3 sequence reads: CASSLAGQGTYEQYF. The CDR3 DNA is TGTGCCAGCTCTCTAGCGGGACAGGGGACCTACGAGCAGTACTTC. The rearrangement uses TRBV28 and TRBJ2-7; D might be TRBD1 (10 bases). CDR1 and CDR2 (germline): MDHEN, SYDVKM. The CDR3 sequence is 15 residues long. Trimming shortened V by 8 bases and J by 2 bases, and 19 bases separated the two germline ends. Based on the CDR3 plus reference TRBV28 and TRBJ2-7, the full variable domain is DVKVTQSSRYLVKRTGEKVFLECVQDMDHENMFWYRQDPGLGLRLIYFSYDVKMKEKGDIPEGYSVSREKKERFSLILESASTNQTSMYLCASSLAGQGTYEQYFGPGTRLTVT.

The rearrangement joins TRBV29-1 to TRBJ2-1, with D perhaps matching TRBD1 (6 bases). Germline CDR1 SQVTM, CDR2 ANQGSEA. V dropped 4 bases and J dropped 7 bases, with 14 bases sitting between them. There are 13 residues in the CDR3. CDR3 sequence (DNA): TGCAGCGTTGGGGCGGTCAGGGGAAATGAGCAGTTCTTC. Amino acids: CSVGAVRGNEQFF.

The chain couples TRBV29-1 to TRBJ1-2; 7 nucleotides align to TRBD1. The germline V gene encodes CDR1 SQVTM and CDR2 ANQGSEA. There are 13 residues in the CDR3. With 5 bases clipped from V and 2 bases from J, the junction kept 5 bases outside the gene matches. CDR3 residues: CSVTGELNYGYTF. The CDR3, as DNA: TGCAGCGTTACAGGGGAGCTGAACTATGGCTACACCTTC.

The rearrangement uses TRBV7-9 and TRBJ2-7, with D perhaps TRBD2 (6 bases). Trimming took 8 bases from V and 2 from J, leaving 10 bases between them. The CDR3 covers 12 residues. The germline gives CDR1 SEHNR, CDR2 FQNEAQ (reference sequence). The DNA of the CDR3 is TGTGCCAGCGGCCGGGGGACCTACGAGCAGTACTTC. It is translated as CASGRGTYEQYF.

The chain has TRBV20-1 and TRBJ2-3; 9 bases are shared with TRBD2. The V and J ends lost 3 bases and 2 bases, in that order; junction bases with no gene match: 3. The CDR3 has 14 amino acids. Per germline, CDR1 DFQATT and CDR2 SNEGSKA (reference sequence). DNA for the CDR3: TGCAGTGCTAGGGGGACTAGCCTCACAGATACGCAGTATTTT. It yields the protein CSARGTSLTDTQYF.

The genes are TRBV19 and TRBJ2-1; D is unclear. This CDR3 has 14 amino acids. From germline, CDR1 is LNHDA and CDR2 SQIVND (reference sequence). The V and J ends lost 5 bases and 4 bases respectively, with 12 bases between them. The CDR3 region is CASSPWSTYNEQFF. In nucleotides, the CDR3 is TGTGCCAGTAGTCCCTGGAGTACGTACAATGAGCAGTTCTTC. Using reference TRBV19 and TRBJ2-1 for the parts outside the CDR3, the full variable domain is DGGITQSPKYLFRKEGQNVTLSCEQNLNHDAMYWYRQDPGQGLRLIYYSQIVNDFQKGDIAEGYSVSREKKESFPLTVTSAQKNPTAFYLCASSPWSTYNEQFFGPGTRLTVL.

The chain joins TRBV4-1 to TRBJ2-4; possible D gene TRBD1, 6 bases. Germline lookup yields CDR1 MGHRA and CDR2 YSYEKL. The CDR3 runs to 15 residues. Deletions cut 1 base from V and 11 bases from J, with 18 bases between. In DNA, the CDR3 is TGCGCCAGCAGCCAAGTTTCTCAGGGGACAACGTTTCAGTACTTC. This codes for CASSQVSQGTTFQYF.

The V call is TRBV24-1, the J call TRBJ2-1, with 8 bases aligning to TRBD2. V lost 3 bases to trimming and J lost 2 bases; unmatched junction nucleotides: 11. Germline loops: CDR1 KGHDR, CDR2 SFDVKD. The CDR3 length is 18 residues. CDR3 coding DNA: TGTGCCACCAGTGATCGCGGTCCGGGAGGGCCCACCTACAATGAGCAGTTCTTC. Amino acid sequence: CATSDRGPGGPTYNEQFF.

V gene TRBV6-6 combines with J gene TRBJ2-7; D is unclear. The germline V and J ends were trimmed by 7 bases and 0 bases, with 10 bases remaining between them. The CDR3 sequence is 13 residues long. Germline V CDR1 and CDR2: MNHNY, SVGAGI (reference sequence). This CDR3 reads CASIDSHSYEQYF. The CDR3 DNA reads TGTGCCAGCATCGACTCACACTCCTACGAGCAGTACTTC.